Each of the 29 T cell receptor beta chains below was sequenced from the same sample in a study of blood T cell repertoires in COVID-19. Assay: immunoSEQ multiplex PCR; the TCRdb copy retains only in-frame clones and omits some. In the table there are hundreds of thousands of clones, 85% of which are singletons. Sample: peripheral blood. The source of these receptors is a woman younger than 30 with acute or convalescent COVID-19.

The chain is built from TRBV5-1 and TRBJ1-1; 9 bases align to TRBD1. J gave up 3 bases and V 2 bases, and 2 bases lay outside the gene matches. Germline CDR1 reads SGHRS; CDR2 reads YFSETQ. CDR3 length: 14 residues. The CDR3 DNA sequence: TGCGCCAGCAGCTTCAGGACAGGGGACACTGAAGCTTTCTTT. Residues: CASSFRTGDTEAFF.

This clone was seen a handful of times. Other DNA variants within this sample encode the same CDR3. This chain joins TRBV14 and TRBJ1-1; D is unclear. CDR1 is SGHDN, CDR2 FVKESK, per germline. The CDR3 contains 13 residues. Trimming left V 0 bases short and J 2 bases short, with 4 bases between. The CDR3 protein is CASSQDRNTEAFF. The CDR3 bases are TGTGCCAGCAGCCAAGACAGAAACACTGAAGCTTTCTTT.

J is TRBJ2-7 and V is TRBV7-3; D is possibly TRBD2 (5 bases). In germline, CDR1 is SGHTA, CDR2 FQGTGA. The length of the CDR3 is 14 residues. V lost 5 bases, J lost 0 bases, and 11 bases lay in between. This CDR3 reads CASSPSGNSYEQYF. In DNA form, the CDR3 reads TGTGCCAGCAGCCCCTCGGGGAACTCCTACGAGCAGTACTTC.

V is TRBV6-5 and J is TRBJ2-2; unclear D gene. Per germline, CDR1 MNHEY and CDR2 SVGAGI. V lost 7 bases, J lost 1 base, and 4 bases lay in between. This CDR3 contains 12 residues. CDR3 sequence (DNA): TGTGCCAGCACCCGGAACACCGGGGAGCTGTTTTTT. This encodes CASTRNTGELFF.

A single count supports this clone. The chain joins TRBV6-2 or TRBV6-3 to TRBJ2-7; D possibly corresponds to TRBD2 (6 bases). Trimming left V 2 bases short and J 1 base short, with 9 bases between. Germline V CDR1 and CDR2: MNHEY, SVGEGT. The CDR3 length is 14 residues. The CDR3, as DNA: TGTGCCAGCAGTTACACGGCGGGGTCCTACGAGCAGTACTTC. It yields the protein CASSYTAGSYEQYF.

This clone appeared a few times. This chain links TRBV12-5 with TRBJ1-1; unclear D gene. This CDR3 region has 12 residues. Germline V CDR1 and CDR2: LGHNT, FRNRAP. V was pared by 6 bases and J by 7 bases, with 12 bases between. CDR3 nucleotides: TGTGCTAGTGGCCCCGCGAAGTTTGAAGCTTTCTTT. It codes for CASGPAKFEAFF.

The CDR3 loop is CASSPTPSYEQYF. The CDR3 region has the DNA TGTGCCAGCAGCCCGACACCCTCCTACGAGCAGTACTTC. This sequence joins TRBV9 and TRBJ2-7; D call uncertain. V was clipped by 4 bases and J by 0 bases, with 8 bases between them. The CDR3 covers 13 residues. Germline loops: CDR1 SGDLS, CDR2 YYNGEE.

V gene TRBV9 combines with J gene TRBJ2-6; D is unclear. Looked up from germline, CDR1 is SGDLS and CDR2 is YYNGEE. The CDR3 has 19 amino acids. V gave up 4 bases and J gave up 1 base, with 21 bases separating them. CDR3 sequence reads: CASSTSSSLFTSGANVLTF. The CDR3 nucleotides are TGTGCCAGCAGCACGTCAAGTTCCCTTTTTACTTCTGGGGCCAACGTCCTGACTTTC.

This chain links TRBV27 with TRBJ2-2; 7 nucleotides agree with TRBD1. CDR1 and CDR2 from the germline V gene are MNHEY and SMNVEV (reference sequence). The CDR3 totals 15 residues. The V and J ends lost 4 bases and 3 bases, in that order; junction bases with no gene match: 5. For the CDR3, the DNA is TGTGCCAGCAGTTCTCGGACAGGTTACACCGGGGAGCTGTTTTTT. Amino acid sequence: CASSSRTGYTGELFF.

CDR3 sequence: CASSGREGADTQYF. Written as DNA, the CDR3 is TGTGCCAGCAGCGGACGGGAGGGTGCAGATACGCAGTATTTT. The chain recombines TRBV9 with TRBJ2-3, with 8 bases matching TRBD2. This CDR3 comprises 14 residues. Looked up from germline, CDR1 is SGDLS and CDR2 is YYNGEE. V lost 3 bases, J lost 4 bases, and 4 bases stayed unmatched.

This chain joins TRBV19 and TRBJ2-1; 8 bases match TRBD2. This CDR3 has 14 residues. Germline V lookup: CDR1 LNHDA, CDR2 SQIVND (reference sequence). V lost 0 bases and J lost 9; bases outside the gene matches: 4. The CDR3 DNA sequence: TGTGCCAGTAGTATAGATCGGGGGGGTGGTGAGCAGTTCTTC. This sequence encodes CASSIDRGGGEQFF.

This sequence joins TRBV6-5 and TRBJ1-5, with D possibly TRBD1 on 6 matching bases. The CDR3 contains 14 residues. With 5 bases removed from V and 7 bases from J, the gap between germline ends came to 15 bases. The germline gives CDR1 MNHEY, CDR2 SVGAGI. The CDR3 region has the DNA TGTGCCAGCAGTAATGACAGGCTAGGGCAGCCCCAGCATTTT. Amino acids: CASSNDRLGQPQHF.

V gene TRBV10-3 combines with J gene TRBJ2-3; D perhaps matches TRBD1 (5 bases). This CDR3 is built from 13 residues. Trimming removed 3 bases from V and 6 bases from J, with 10 bases in between. Germline loops: CDR1 ENHRY, CDR2 SYGVKD. DNA of the CDR3: TGTGCCATCAGTGACAGGGCTTCCGATACGCAGTATTTT. Amino acid sequence: CAISDRASDTQYF.

V is TRBV4-1 and J is TRBJ1-3; D is ambiguous. CDR1 is MGHRA, CDR2 YSYEKL, per germline. V dropped 4 bases and J dropped 1 base, with 14 bases sitting between them. The CDR3 consists of 16 residues. CDR3 sequence (DNA): TGCGCCAGCAGCCCTCACGCGGAAGGTTCTGGAAACACCATATATTTT. This encodes CASSPHAEGSGNTIYF.

The J gene is TRBJ1-2, the V gene TRBV28, with TRBD1 matching 9 bases. Germline lookup yields CDR1 MDHEN and CDR2 SYDVKM. The CDR3 consists of 15 residues. J gave up 8 bases and V 3 bases, and 10 bases lay outside the gene matches. CDR3 in DNA: TGTGCCAGCAGTTTCGGCGGGACAGGGTTGGAAGGCTACACCTTC. Its protein is CASSFGGTGLEGYTF.

This chain links TRBV12-5 with TRBJ2-6, with D hard to call. The CDR3 is 15 amino acids. V lost 3 bases and J 0 bases, leaving 6 bases between the germline ends. The germline V gene has CDR1 LGHNT and CDR2 FRNRAP. CDR3 nucleotides: TGTGCTAGTGGTTTCGGGTTCTCTGGGGCCAACGTCCTGACTTTC. Protein: CASGFGFSGANVLTF.

The gene calls are TRBV6-6 and TRBJ2-6, with D maybe TRBD1 (5 bases). The V end lost 10 bases, the J end lost 0 bases, and 16 bases lay between the germline ends. The CDR3 is 16 amino acids. Germline CDR1 and CDR2: MNHNY and SVGAGI (reference sequence). In DNA form, the CDR3 reads TGTGCCATCCAACAGGCCGTTAGCTCTGGGGCCAACGTCCTGACTTTC. Residues: CAIQQAVSSGANVLTF.

V usage is TRBV4-2 and J usage is TRBJ1-1; a weak D match, TRBD1 (5 bases). V was shortened by 0 bases and J by 1 base, with 9 bases between the two germline ends. CDR3 length: 15 residues. The germline V gene encodes CDR1 LGHNA and CDR2 YNFKEQ. DNA for the CDR3: TGTGCCAGCAGCCAAGAAATCGACAGGAACACTGAAGCTTTCTTT. This translates into CASSQEIDRNTEAFF.

J is TRBJ2-4 and V is TRBV2; 12 bases match TRBD2. V was clipped by 6 bases and J by 8 bases; unmatched bases: 5. In germline, CDR1 is SNHLY, CDR2 FYNNEI. CDR3 length equals 14 residues. The CDR3 bases are TGTGCCAGCAGGACTAGCGGGAGTATAGACATTCAGTACTTC. Its protein product is CASRTSGSIDIQYF.

This clone occurred once. V gene TRBV9 combines with J gene TRBJ2-5; 11 bases match TRBD1. This CDR3 spans 16 amino acids. The V segment lost 0 bases and the J segment 5 bases; nucleotides outside the gene matches: 6. From germline, CDR1 is SGDLS and CDR2 YYNGEE. The CDR3 bases are TGTGCCAGCAGCGTAGCGGGGACAGGGGGAGGGGAGACCCAGTACTTC. Encoded protein: CASSVAGTGGGETQYF.

CDR3 region: CASSLGLDSNSGANVLTF. The DNA for the CDR3 is TGTGCCAGCAGCTTAGGTTTAGACAGTAACTCTGGGGCCAACGTCCTGACTTTC. The chain employs TRBV11-3 and TRBJ2-6; D may be TRBD1 (5 bases). With 1 base removed from V and 0 bases from J, the gap between germline ends came to 13 bases. There are 18 residues in the CDR3. Looked up from germline, CDR1 is SGHNT and CDR2 is YENEEA.

The V gene is TRBV6-5, the J gene TRBJ1-2; D remains ambiguous. CDR1 and CDR2 from the germline V gene are MNHEY and SVGAGI. With 6 bases removed from V and 5 bases from J, the gap between germline ends came to 16 bases. This CDR3 has 14 amino acids. The CDR3 sequence: CASRRRRPAYGYTF. The DNA for the CDR3 is TGTGCCAGCAGGAGACGGAGGCCCGCTTATGGCTACACCTTC.

The chain links TRBV2 to TRBJ2-2; no clear D gene. The CDR3 totals 12 residues. Between the trimmed V and J ends, which lost 7 bases and 8 bases, there was a span of 11 bases. Germline V gene data show CDR1 as SNHLY and CDR2 as FYNNEI. Here the CDR3 reads CASNLIRGELFF. The CDR3 DNA reads as TGTGCCAGCAATTTAATCAGGGGGGAGCTGTTTTTT. The whole variable domain, remainder taken from reference TRBV2 and TRBJ2-2, is EPEVTQTPSHQVTQMGQEVILRCVPISNHLYFYWYRQILGQKVEFLVSFYNNEISEKSEIFDDQFSVERPDGSNFTLKIRSTKLEDSAMYFCASNLIRGELFFGEGSRLTVL.

This rearrangement joins TRBV14 to TRBJ2-7; D is perhaps TRBD1 (6 bases). The ends were cut back, 1 base at V and 3 bases at J, with 10 bases in the middle. The CDR3 runs 14 residues. The germline V gene encodes CDR1 SGHDN and CDR2 FVKESK. This chain's CDR3 is CASSQVRGYYEQYF. The CDR3 bases are TGTGCCAGCAGCCAAGTGAGGGGGTACTACGAGCAGTACTTC.

This clone was counted a single time. V is TRBV19 and J is TRBJ1-1; TRBD1 agrees at 7 bases. CDR3 length: 13 amino acids. CDR1 is LNHDA and CDR2 is SQIVND in the germline V gene (reference sequence). V dropped 8 bases and J dropped 0; count of bases not matched to a gene: 3. CDR3 bases: TGTGCCAGTCTTGACAGGGTGAACACTGAAGCTTTCTTT. It yields the protein CASLDRVNTEAFF. The variable domain in full, completed from reference TRBV19 and TRBJ1-1, reads DGGITQSPKYLFRKEGQNVTLSCEQNLNHDAMYWYRQDPGQGLRLIYYSQIVNDFQKGDIAEGYSVSREKKESFPLTVTSAQKNPTAFYLCASLDRVNTEAFFGQGTRLTVV.

This chain uses TRBV5-1 with TRBJ2-3; D is uncertain. V was shortened by 7 bases and J by 0 bases, with 6 bases between the two germline ends. This CDR3 spans 12 amino acids. The germline CDR1 and CDR2 sequences are SGHRS and YFSETQ. DNA for the CDR3: TGCGCCAGCCGAGTCAGCACAGATACGCAGTATTTT. Amino acids: CASRVSTDTQYF.

The chain has TRBV27 and TRBJ2-3; the D gene is possibly TRBD2 (5 bases). Germline loops: CDR1 MNHEY, CDR2 SMNVEV (reference sequence). The CDR3 is 17 amino acids. The ends were cut back, 2 bases at V and 1 base at J, with 16 bases in the middle. The CDR3: CASSLLDGLARTDTQYF. The CDR3 bases are TGTGCCAGCAGTTTACTCGACGGACTGGCTCGCACAGATACGCAGTATTTT.

This sequence joins TRBV5-1 and TRBJ1-5; TRBD1 might be the D (6 bases). V was shortened by 3 bases and J by 3 bases, with 16 bases between the two germline ends. Germline V gene data show CDR1 as SGHRS and CDR2 as YFSETQ. This CDR3 is 16 amino acids long. The CDR3, as DNA: TGCGCCAGCAGCTCCTGGGACATTTCCCCCAATCAGCCCCAGCATTTT. This sequence encodes CASSSWDISPNQPQHF.

This clone was observed a handful of times. The chain couples TRBV7-2 to TRBJ1-4, with D hard to call. V was pared by 5 bases and J by 4 bases, with 14 bases between. This CDR3 has 15 residues. CDR1 is SGHTA, CDR2 FQGNSA, per germline. The CDR3 spells CASSRRRGGNEKLFF. The CDR3 DNA sequence: TGTGCCAGCAGCCGGAGGCGGGGTGGTAATGAAAAACTGTTTTTT.